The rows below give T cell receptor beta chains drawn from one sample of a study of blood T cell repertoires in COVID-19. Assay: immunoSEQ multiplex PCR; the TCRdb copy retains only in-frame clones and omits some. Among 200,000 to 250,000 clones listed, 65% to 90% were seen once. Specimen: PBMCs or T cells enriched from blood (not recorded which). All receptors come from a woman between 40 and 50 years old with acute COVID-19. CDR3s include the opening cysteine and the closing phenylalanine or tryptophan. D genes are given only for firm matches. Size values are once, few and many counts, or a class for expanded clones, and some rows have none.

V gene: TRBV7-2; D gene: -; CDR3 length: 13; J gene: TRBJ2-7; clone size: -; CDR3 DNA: TGTGCCAGCAGCCGAGAGCGGGCCTACGAGCAGTACTTC; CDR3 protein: CASSRERAYEQYF
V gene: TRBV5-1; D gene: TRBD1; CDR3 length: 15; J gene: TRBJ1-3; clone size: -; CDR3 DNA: TGCGCCAGCAGCTCAGGGACAGACTCTGGAAACACCATATATTTT; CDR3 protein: CASSSGTDSGNTIYF
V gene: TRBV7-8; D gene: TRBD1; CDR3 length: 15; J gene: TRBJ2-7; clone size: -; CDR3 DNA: TGTGCCAGCAGCTTTAGGGGGCCCAGCTCCTACGAGCAGTACTTC; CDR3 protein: CASSFRGPSSYEQYF
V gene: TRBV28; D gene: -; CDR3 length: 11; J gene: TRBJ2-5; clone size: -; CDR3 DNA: TGTGCCAGCACCGAGGGTAAGACCCAGTACTTC; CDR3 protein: CASTEGKTQYF
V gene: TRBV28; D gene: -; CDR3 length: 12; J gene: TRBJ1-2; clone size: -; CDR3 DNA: TGTGCCAGCAGTTTAAGTTCGGGGAAGAACACCTTC; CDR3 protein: CASSLSSGKNTF
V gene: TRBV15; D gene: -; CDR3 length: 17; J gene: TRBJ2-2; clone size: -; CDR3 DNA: TGTGCCACCAGCTCTCCCTTGTGGGCCGCGAACACCGGGGAGCTGTTTTTT; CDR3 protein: CATSSPLWAANTGELFF
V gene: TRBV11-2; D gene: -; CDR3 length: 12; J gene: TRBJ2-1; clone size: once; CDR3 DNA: TGTGCCAGCAGCTTAGTCGGCAATGAGCAGTTCTTC; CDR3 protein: CASSLVGNEQFF
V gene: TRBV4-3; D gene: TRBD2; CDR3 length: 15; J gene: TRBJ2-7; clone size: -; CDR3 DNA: TGCGCCAGCAGCCAAGATCTGGCGGGAGGGGACGAGCAGTACTTC; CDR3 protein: CASSQDLAGGDEQYF
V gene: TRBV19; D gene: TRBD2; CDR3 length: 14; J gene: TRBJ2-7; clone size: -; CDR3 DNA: TGTGCCAGTAGTTACAGCGGGAGCGGGTACGAGCAGTACTTC; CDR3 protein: CASSYSGSGYEQYF
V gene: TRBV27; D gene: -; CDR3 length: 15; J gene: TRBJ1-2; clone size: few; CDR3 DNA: TGTGCCAGCAGTCCTCGACAGATAGCTAACTATGGCTACACCTTC; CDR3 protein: CASSPRQIANYGYTF
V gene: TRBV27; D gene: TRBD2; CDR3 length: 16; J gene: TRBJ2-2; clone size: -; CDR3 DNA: TGTGCCAGCAGTTCAGGGACTAGCGGGAAAACCGGGGAGCTGTTTTTT; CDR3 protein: CASSSGTSGKTGELFF
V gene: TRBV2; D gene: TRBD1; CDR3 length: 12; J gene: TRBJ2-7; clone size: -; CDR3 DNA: TGTGCCAGAGGACAGGGGGCGGGAGAGCAGTACTTC; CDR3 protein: CARGQGAGEQYF
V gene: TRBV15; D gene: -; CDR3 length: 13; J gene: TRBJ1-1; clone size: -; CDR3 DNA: TGTGCCACCAGCGTATCGGTGGACACTGAAGCTTTCTTT; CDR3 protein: CATSVSVDTEAFF
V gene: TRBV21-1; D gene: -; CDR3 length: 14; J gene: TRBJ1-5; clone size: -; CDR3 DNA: TGTGCCAGCAGCGCCGGTTACAGCAATCAGCCCCAGCATTTT; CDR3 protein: CASSAGYSNQPQHF
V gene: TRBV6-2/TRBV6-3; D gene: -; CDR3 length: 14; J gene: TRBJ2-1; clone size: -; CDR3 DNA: TGTGCCAGCAGTACACAGGGTTTCTACAATGAGCAGTTCTTC; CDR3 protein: CASSTQGFYNEQFF
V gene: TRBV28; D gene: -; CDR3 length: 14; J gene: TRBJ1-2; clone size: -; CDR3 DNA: TGTGCCAGCAGAACACCCTCGACAGTCTATGGCTACACCTTC; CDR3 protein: CASRTPSTVYGYTF
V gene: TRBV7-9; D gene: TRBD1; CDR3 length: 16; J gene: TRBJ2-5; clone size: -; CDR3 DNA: TGTGCCAGCAGCTCCACCGGGACAGGGGGGCTCGTGACCCAGTACTTC; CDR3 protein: CASSSTGTGGLVTQYF
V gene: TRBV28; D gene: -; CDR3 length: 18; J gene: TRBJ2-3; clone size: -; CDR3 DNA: TGTGCCAGCACCACCTTGAGGTCAGGGGATTGGATTATGGATACGCAGTATTTT; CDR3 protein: CASTTLRSGDWIMDTQYF
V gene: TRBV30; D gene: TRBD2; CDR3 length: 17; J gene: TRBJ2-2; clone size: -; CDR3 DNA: TGTGCCTGGACCTTCCTCTGGACTAGCGGGGAAAGGGGGGAGCTGTTTTTT; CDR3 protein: CAWTFLWTSGERGELFF
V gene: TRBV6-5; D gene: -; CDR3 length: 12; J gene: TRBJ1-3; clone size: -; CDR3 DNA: TGTGCCAGCGGGACACCCGGAAACACCATATATTTT; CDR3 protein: CASGTPGNTIYF
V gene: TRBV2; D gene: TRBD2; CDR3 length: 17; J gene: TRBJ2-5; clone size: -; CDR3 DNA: TGTGCCAGCAGTGATAGACTAGCGGGAGTTGGAGGAGCGACCCAGTACTTC; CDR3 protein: CASSDRLAGVGGATQYF
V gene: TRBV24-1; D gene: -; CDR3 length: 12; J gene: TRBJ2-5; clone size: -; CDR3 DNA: TGTGCCACCAGTGACCCCTTGGAGACCCAGTACTTC; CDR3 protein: CATSDPLETQYF
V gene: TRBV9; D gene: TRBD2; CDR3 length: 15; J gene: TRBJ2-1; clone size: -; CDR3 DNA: TGTGCCAGCAGCGTAGCTGGGACTAGCGACGGAGAGCAGTTCTTC; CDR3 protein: CASSVAGTSDGEQFF
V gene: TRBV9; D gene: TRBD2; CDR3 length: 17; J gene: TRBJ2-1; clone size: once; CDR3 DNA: TGTGCCAGCAGCACATACGCCGGGACTAGCTCCTACAATGAGCAGTTCTTC; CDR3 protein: CASSTYAGTSSYNEQFF
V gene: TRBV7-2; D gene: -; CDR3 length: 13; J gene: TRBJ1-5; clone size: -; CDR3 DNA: TGTGCCAGCAGCTCTCAGAGCAATCAGCCCCAGCATTTT; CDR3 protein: CASSSQSNQPQHF
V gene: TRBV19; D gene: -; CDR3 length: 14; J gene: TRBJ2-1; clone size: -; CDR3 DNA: TGTGCCAGTAGTATTTATAGCGCCTCCAATGAGCAGTTCTTC; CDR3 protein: CASSIYSASNEQFF
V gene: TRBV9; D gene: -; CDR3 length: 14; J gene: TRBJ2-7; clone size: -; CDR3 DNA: TGTGCCAGCAGCCCCGCCCCTAGCGCCCACGAGCAGTACTTC; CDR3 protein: CASSPAPSAHEQYF
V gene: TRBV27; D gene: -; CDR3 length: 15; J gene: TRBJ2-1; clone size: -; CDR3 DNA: TGTGCCAGCAAGGGGGGAGGGCCCACATACGATGAGCAGTTCTTC; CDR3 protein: CASKGGGPTYDEQFF
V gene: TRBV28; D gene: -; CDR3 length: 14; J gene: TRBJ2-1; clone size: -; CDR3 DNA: TGTGCCAGCAGTTGGGGAGCAAGGTACAATGAGCAGTTCTTC; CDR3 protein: CASSWGARYNEQFF
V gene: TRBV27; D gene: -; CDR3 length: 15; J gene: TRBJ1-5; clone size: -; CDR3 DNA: TGTGCCAGCACCCCACGGGGGGGCCCGTGGCAGCCCCAGCATTTT; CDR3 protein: CASTPRGGPWQPQHF
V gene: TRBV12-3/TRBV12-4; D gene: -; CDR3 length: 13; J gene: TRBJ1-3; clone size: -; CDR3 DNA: TGTGCCAGCAGCCGTCCGGGTGGAAACACCATATATTTT; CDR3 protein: CASSRPGGNTIYF
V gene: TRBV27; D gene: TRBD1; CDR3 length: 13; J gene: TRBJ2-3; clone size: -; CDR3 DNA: TGTGCCAGCAGTTTATCGGGACAGCCGAGGCAGTATTTT; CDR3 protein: CASSLSGQPRQYF
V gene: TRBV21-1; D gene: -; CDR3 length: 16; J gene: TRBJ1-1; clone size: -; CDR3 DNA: TGTGCCAGCGATTATTCCACCCGGGACAGGGGAATTGAAGCTTTCTTT; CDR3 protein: CASDYSTRDRGIEAFF
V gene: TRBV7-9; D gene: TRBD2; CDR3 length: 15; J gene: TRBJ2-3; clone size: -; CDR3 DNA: TGTGCCAGCAGCTTCTTTGCGGGAGGCACAGATACGCAGTATTTT; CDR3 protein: CASSFFAGGTDTQYF